The 17 T cell receptor beta chains below come from one sample, sequenced in a study of T cells in Graves' hyperthyroidism and ophthalmopathy. TCR beta CDR3 regions were amplified from RNA transcripts. The TCR CDR3 first-round RT-PCR relied on the HTBI primer set. One entry per CDR3 protein, called by TCRdb with MiXCR from the multiplex PCR reads. The top ten clones hold 7% to 8.5% of a sample with about 290,000 distinct CDR3 sequences, roughly 13% of them seen once. The sample taken for sequencing was blood. These receptor sequences come from a woman younger than 45 with Graves' hyperthyroidism that later progressed to Graves' ophthalmopathy.

The chain employs TRBV5-5 and TRBJ2-1; D is tentatively TRBD1 or TRBD2 (5 bases each). Germline V lookup: CDR1 SGHKS, CDR2 YYEKEE (reference sequence). This CDR3 spans 16 amino acids. V gave up 4 bases and J gave up 5 bases, with 19 bases separating them. The CDR3: CASSPTSGPRNNEQFF. The CDR3 DNA reads as TGTGCCAGCAGCCCAACTTCGGGACCGAGAAACAATGAGCAGTTCTTC.

This clonotype was seen at least ten times. CDR3: CSARGPLALQETQYF. The CDR3 coding sequence is TGCAGTGCTAGAGGGCCCCTAGCACTCCAAGAGACCCAGTACTTC. The rearrangement links TRBV20-1 to TRBJ2-5; D perhaps matches TRBD2 (5 bases). Germline V gene data show CDR1 as DFQATT and CDR2 as SNEGSKA (reference sequence). The CDR3 sequence is 15 residues long. Trimming took 1 base from V and 1 from J, leaving 13 bases between them.

This clonotype came up many times. The V and J genes are TRBV7-8 and TRBJ1-3; unclear D gene. The germline V gene has CDR1 SGHVS and CDR2 FQNEAQ. This CDR3 has 16 amino acids. The germline V and J ends were trimmed by 1 base and 5 bases, with 15 bases remaining between them. CDR3 nucleotide sequence: TGTGCCAGCAGCTTAGGAGGGATGGGTTCTAGAAACACCATATATTTT. Residues: CASSLGGMGSRNTIYF.

This clonotype came up a few times. The CDR3 sequence is CASSISGRDHEQFF. In nucleotides, the CDR3 is TGTGCCAGTAGTATAAGCGGGAGAGATCATGAGCAGTTCTTC. The chain carries TRBV19 and TRBJ2-1, with 8 bases fitting TRBD2. CDR3 length equals 14 residues. V lost 2 bases to trimming and J lost 8 bases; unmatched junction nucleotides: 5. Germline V gives CDR1 LNHDA, CDR2 SQIVND (reference sequence).

The sample holds many counts of this clonotype. The rearrangement uses TRBV11-2 and TRBJ2-7, with D possibly called TRBD1 or TRBD2 (6 bases each). This CDR3 spans 14 amino acids. Trimming removed 5 bases from V and 2 bases from J, with 13 bases in between. Germline V gene sequence: CDR1 SGHAT, CDR2 FQNNGV. CDR3 in amino acids: CASSGPGGPYEQYF. In DNA form, the CDR3 reads TGTGCCAGCAGCGGTCCCGGGGGCCCCTACGAGCAGTACTTC.

This clonotype has a count of ten or more. V gene TRBV10-3 combines with J gene TRBJ2-5; maybe TRBD1 (6 bases). The CDR3 is made up of 13 amino acids. Germline values: CDR1 ENHRY, CDR2 SYGVKD. Trimming took 6 bases from V and 6 from J, leaving 14 bases between them. CDR3 in amino acids: CAIRYREDKTQYF. CDR3 in DNA: TGTGCCATCAGGTACAGGGAAGACAAGACCCAGTACTTC.

This clonotype was recorded at least ten times. The rearrangement uses TRBV27 and TRBJ2-7; 12 bases agree with TRBD2. The CDR3 consists of 15 residues. CDR1 is MNHEY and CDR2 is SMNVEV in the germline V gene (reference sequence). J was trimmed by 5 bases and V by 5 bases; bases with no gene match: 7. The CDR3 DNA is TGTGCCAGCAGTCGACTAGCGGGAGTGTGGCACGAGCAGTACTTC. Protein: CASSRLAGVWHEQYF.

This clonotype was seen a few times. V and J are TRBV19 and TRBJ2-7; D not certain. Looked up from germline, CDR1 is LNHDA and CDR2 is SQIVND (reference sequence). The CDR3 is made up of 12 amino acids. V was pared by 2 bases and J by 6 bases, with 8 bases between. This CDR3 reads CASSISPGEQYF. Written as DNA, the CDR3 is TGTGCCAGTAGTATAAGCCCAGGCGAGCAGTACTTC.

The chain joins TRBV19 to TRBJ2-7; 9 bases are shared with TRBD2. Germline-derived CDR1 and CDR2 are LNHDA and SQIVND (reference sequence). The CDR3 consists of 17 residues. V was clipped by 6 bases and J by 0 bases; unmatched bases: 12. The CDR3 DNA reads as TGTGCCAGTAGCAGGACTAGCGAAAGCCTGGGCTCCTACGAGCAGTACTTC. This gives the protein CASSRTSESLGSYEQYF.

This clonotype has a count of ten or more. The chain couples TRBV27 to TRBJ1-6; D uncertain. Trimming left V 6 bases short and J 0 bases short, with 18 bases between. Germline lookup yields CDR1 MNHEY and CDR2 SMNVEV (reference sequence). CDR3 size: 18 residues. The CDR3 DNA follows: TGTGCCAGCAGGCCTACCGGGTTCCCGAGCTCCTATAATTCACCCCTCCACTTT. As protein: CASRPTGFPSSYNSPLHF.

Turning to this clonotype: Given a much more abundant clone one base away, this may be a read error. This chain connects TRBV28 to TRBJ2-5, with 7 positions matching TRBD2. CDR3 length: 12 amino acids. The V segment lost 6 bases and the J segment 13 bases; nucleotides outside the gene matches: 11. Germline V gene lookup returns CDR1 MDHEN and CDR2 SYDVKM. The chain's CDR3 is CASSPGIGRGYF. The DNA for the CDR3 is TGTGCCAGCAGCCCTGGGATAGGGAGGGGGTACTTC. Full variable domain (missing parts from reference TRBV28 and TRBJ2-5): DVKVTQSSRYLVKRTGEKVFLECVQDMDHENMFWYRQDPGLGLRLIYFSYDVKMKEKGDIPEGYSVSREKKERFSLILESASTNQTSMYLCASSPGIGRGYFGPGTRLLVL.

At least ten counts were recorded for this clonotype. The V and J genes are TRBV6-5 and TRBJ2-7; no firm D call. CDR1 is MNHEY, CDR2 SVGAGI, per germline. The CDR3 is made up of 16 amino acids. With 0 bases removed from V and 0 bases from J, the gap between germline ends came to 12 bases. DNA for the CDR3: TGTGCCAGCAGTTACTCTGCCCAGGCAAGCTCCTACGAGCAGTACTTC. It specifies CASSYSAQASSYEQYF.

Ten or more counts support this clonotype. V is TRBV24-1 and J is TRBJ1-2; D is undetermined. V shed 2 bases and J shed 7 bases, with 13 bases lying between them. This CDR3 contains 14 residues. Germline V gene lookup returns CDR1 KGHDR and CDR2 SFDVKD. CDR3 in amino acids: CATSDSAGPLGYTF. CDR3 nucleotide sequence: TGTGCCACCAGTGATTCGGCAGGCCCTCTTGGCTACACCTTC.

This clonotype was seen many times. V gene TRBV6-1 combines with J gene TRBJ2-4; TRBD1 matches at 10 bases. CDR3 size: 17 residues. V shed 7 bases and J 3 bases; nucleotides not matched to a gene: 12. Germline V gives CDR1 MNHNS, CDR2 SASEGT. The CDR3 DNA reads TGTGCCAGCAAGAACTCGGGACAGGGGCCAGGCAAAAACATTCAGTACTTC. This codes for CASKNSGQGPGKNIQYF.

This clonotype came up a few times. V is TRBV19 and J is TRBJ2-1; perhaps TRBD1 as D (5 bases). V lost 6 bases and J lost 6, with 15 bases in between. Germline V gene sequence: CDR1 LNHDA, CDR2 SQIVND (reference sequence). The CDR3 loop spans 14 amino acids. The CDR3 region has the DNA TGTGCCAGTAGACGGACATTCGATTCCAATGAGCAGTTCTTC. As protein: CASRRTFDSNEQFF.

The gene calls are TRBV5-1 and TRBJ2-1; 12 bases match TRBD2. Per the germline V gene, CDR1 is SGHRS and CDR2 is YFSETQ. The CDR3 spans 17 residues. Losses at the gene ends were 5 bases for V and 7 bases for J; bases not matched to a gene: 13. CDR3 residues: CASRTSGSTILLNEQFF. The CDR3 DNA follows: TGCGCCAGCAGGACTAGCGGGAGTACTATCCTCTTAAATGAGCAGTTCTTC. Based on the CDR3 plus reference TRBV5-1 and TRBJ2-1, the full variable domain is KAGVTQTPRYLIKTRGQQVTLSCSPISGHRSVSWYQQTPGQGLQFLFEYFSETQRNKGNFPGRFSGRQFSNSRSEMNVSTLELGDSALYLCASRTSGSTILLNEQFFGPGTRLTVL.

In this sample, this clonotype turned up many times. This chain links TRBV11-2 with TRBJ1-6, with a tentative D call TRBD1 (5 bases). Trimming shortened V by 1 base and J by 4 bases, and 11 bases separated the two germline ends. The CDR3 runs to 16 residues. Germline CDR1 SGHAT, CDR2 FQNNGV. CDR3 bases: TGTGCCAGCAGCTTAGGAGGGACCGAGTATAATTCACCCCTCCACTTT. Translated, it gives CASSLGGTEYNSPLHF.